The sequence of this T cell receptor beta chain was determined in a study of blood T cell repertoires in COVID-19. Study details: Italy, Spain and the United States were the sources of the convalescent and acute COVID-19 samples. PBMCs, B-cell-depleted T cells, or T cells provided the cDNA or gDNA that made up the material.

Enrolled during active infection, Seattle patients were then followed longitudinally. Per the germline V gene, CDR1 is LGHDT and CDR2 is YNNKEL (reference sequence). CDR3 size: 17 residues. The V and J ends lost 4 bases and 0 bases, in that order; junction bases with no gene match: 9. Per the authors' pipeline: Using reference gene primer amplification, nucleated cell counts were estimated. Here immunoSEQ multiplex PCR was the method, and the copy in TCRdb shows in-frame clones only, minus some. V and J calls and clone size follow that table, whereas D and trimming were derived from the DNA. Of some 160,000 clones listed, around four fifths are singletons.

The sequencing sample was made of peripheral blood. This TCR derives from a woman of 80 years or more with COVID-19, enrolled during active disease. The chain joins TRBV3-1 (or the pseudogene TRBV3-2) to TRBJ2-1; 7 nucleotides agree with TRBD1. In DNA form, the CDR3 reads TGTGCCAGCAGCCCCACCTCCGGGACAGCCTCCTACAATGAGCAGTTCTTC. It is translated as CASSPTSGTASYNEQFF.